This TCR beta chain was captured by sequencing in a study of T cell changes during pregnancy in multiple sclerosis. The CDR3 loop spans 16 amino acids. Germline V gene lookup returns CDR1 MRHNA and CDR2 SNTAGT. The V segment lost 0 bases and the J segment 5 bases; nucleotides outside the gene matches: 5. The assay was immunoSEQ multiplex PCR, and TCRdb's table has in-frame clones only and misses some. The sample yields 15,000 to 20,000 clones, 75% to 90% seen once. This sample comprised CD8+ T cells from peripheral blood mononuclear cells, obtained in the third trimester of pregnancy. The receptor was derived from a female donor in good health, enrolled as a control in a pregnancy study. The chain recombines TRBV6-4 with TRBJ2-3; 10 bases map to TRBD2. The CDR3 DNA follows: TGTGCCAGCAGTGACTCCCCAGCGGGAGGGGGAGATACGCAGTATTTT. It translates to CASSDSPAGGGDTQYF.